These 14 T cell receptor gamma chains came from one sample sequenced in a study of γδ T cells in repeated Plasmodium falciparum infection. Bulk repertoires came from Vgamma9/Vdelta2+ or Vdelta2-negative gammadelta T cells flow-sorted from PBMC. TCRdb fed the multiplex PCR reads to CATT. Of roughly 32,000 gamma-chain clones detected, 1.4% appear once; the ten largest clones hold 19%. The sequenced sample was gamma-delta T cells from blood. The source is a pool of human donors (malaria-infected and uninfected, not separated).

A few counts support this clone. The protein TCRdb lists belongs to a much larger clone and differs from this DNA's translation at residue 10, which points to a read error; the protein shown is made from the DNA. V gene TRGV9 combines with J gene TRGJP. No J segment appears in TCRdb, so it was assigned here by matching the sequence to germline. The CDR3 runs to 17 residues. CDR1 and CDR2 (germline): GITISATS, ISYDGTV (reference sequence). DNA for the CDR3: TGTGCCTTGTGGGAGACCGACCAAGAGATGGGCAAAAAAATCAAGGTATTT. This encodes CALWETDQEMGKKIKVF.

This clone was observed many times. This rearrangement joins TRGV3 to TRGJ1 or TRGJ2. CDR1 VTNTFY and CDR2 YDVSTARD come from the germline V gene (reference sequence). V shed 6 bases and J 0 bases; nucleotides not matched to a gene: 2. The CDR3 has 12 amino acids. The DNA of the CDR3 is TGTGCCACCTGGTGGAATTATTATAAGAAACTCTTT. It specifies CATWWNYYKKLF.

In this sample, this clone turned up a few times. A read error likely explains this, since a far larger clone differs by one base. The same CDR3 can be traced to other DNA sequences in this sample. The V segment is TRGV9, and no J call was made. Germline-derived CDR1 and CDR2 are GITISATS and ISYDGTV (reference sequence). The CDR3 is 14 amino acids. The CDR3 sequence: CALWEGRNYYKKLF. DNA for the CDR3: TGTGCCTTGTGGGAGGGCCGGAATTATTATAAGAAGCTCTTT.

This clone was found once. The CDR3 reads CATWTGFGDTTGWFKIF. The CDR3 coding sequence is TGTGCCACCTGGACAGGCTTCGGCGATACCACTGGTTGGTTCAAGATATTT. The rearrangement uses TRGV5 and TRGJP1. Assignment of the J gene here rests on matching the DNA to germline, because TCRdb gives none. V was pared by 6 bases and J by 0 bases, with 13 bases of the junction left unmatched. Germline CDR1 and CDR2: VINAFY and YDVSNSKD. CDR3 length: 17 residues.

This chain links TRGV9 with TRGJ1 or TRGJ2. Since TCRdb gives no J gene, matching the DNA to germline was used here to assign it. Unmatched junction bases numbered 13, after V lost 5 bases and J lost 6 bases. Germline V gives CDR1 GITISATS, CDR2 ISYDGTV (reference sequence). The CDR3 covers 14 residues. The CDR3 region is CALWARLGSYKKLF. The CDR3, as DNA: TGTGCCTTGTGGGCCCGCCTGGGGTCTTATAAGAAACTCTTT.

With respect to this clone: TCRdb attributes to this sequence the protein of a much larger clone, which differs from the DNA translation at residue 3; a read error is likely, and the protein displayed is translated from the DNA. The V gene is TRGV4, the J gene TRGJ1 or TRGJ2. The J gene, left out of TCRdb, was set here by checking the DNA against germline. The germline CDR1 and CDR2 sequences are EGSTGY and YDSYTSSV. The CDR3 is made up of 12 amino acids. The CDR3 DNA reads TGTGCCGCCTGGGATCCGATAAATAAGAAACTCTTT. Translated: CAAWDPINKKLF.

This clone is judged medium-sized. Other DNA variants within this sample encode the same CDR3. V usage is TRGV4 and J usage is TRGJ1 or TRGJ2. Germline assignment: CDR1 EGSTGY and CDR2 YDSYTSSV. The ends lost 1 base at V and 2 bases at J; junction bases unmatched: 2. The length of the CDR3 is 13 residues. CDR3 amino acids: CATWDGYYYKKLF. CDR3 bases: TGTGCCACCTGGGATGGATATTATTATAAGAAACTCTTT.

A remark on this clone: With only one base between it and a far larger clone, this is likely a read error. At the DNA level, this CDR3 is encoded by other sequences in the same sample as well. This chain links TRGV2 with TRGJP2. In the absence of a J gene in TCRdb, the DNA was matched to germline to assign it here. Trimming at V came to 10 bases and at J to 10 bases, leaving 9 bases not matched to a gene. Germline CDR1 EGSNGY, CDR2 YDSYNSKV. CDR3 length: 11 residues. The CDR3 bases are TGTGCCACTGTGGCGGCTTGGATCAAGACGTTT. This sequence encodes CATVAAWIKTF.

This clone was counted many times. A far larger clone differs by one base, so this is likely a read error. Other nucleotide sequences from this sample produce the same CDR3. The rearrangement uses TRGV9 and TRGJP. Here the J gene came from matching the DNA to germline, since TCRdb omits it. Trimming at V came to 0 bases and at J to 11 bases, leaving 10 bases not matched to a gene. The CDR3 runs to 17 residues. Germline loops: CDR1 GITISATS, CDR2 ISYDGTV (reference sequence). The CDR3 DNA follows: TGTGCCTTGTGGGAGGTGGTATCCGAGCTGGGCAAAAAAATCAAGGTATTT. Protein: CALWEVVSELGKKIKVF.

This clone has ten or more counts. A much more abundant neighbour one base away suggests this may be a read error. This chain connects TRGV3 to TRGJ1 or TRGJ2. The J gene is not listed in TCRdb, so it was assigned here from a DNA match to germline. V lost 2 bases and J lost 12; bases outside the gene matches: 19. Looked up from germline, CDR1 is VTNTFY and CDR2 is YDVSTARD (reference sequence). The CDR3 is 15 residues long. CDR3 sequence reads: CATWDTPHRMAGKLF. The CDR3 DNA reads as TGTGCCACCTGGGACACCCCGCACAGGATGGCTGGGAAACTCTTT.

A remark on this clone: A single base is all that separates this from a far larger clone, so a read error is likely. The identical CDR3 is also encoded by other nucleotide sequences in the sample. The J gene is TRGJP, the V gene TRGV9. TCRdb does not report a J gene; here it was assigned by matching the DNA to germline references. Germline V lookup: CDR1 GITISATS, CDR2 ISYDGTV (reference sequence). The CDR3 is 17 amino acids. The CDR3 DNA sequence: TGTGCTTTGTGGGAGGATCACACAGGGTTGGGCAAAAAAATCAAGGTATTT. Amino acids: CALWEDHTGLGKKIKVF.

The sample holds many counts of this clone. The J gene is TRGJ1 or TRGJ2, the V gene TRGV4. V lost 4 bases and J lost 0; bases outside the gene matches: 6. The CDR3 runs to 14 residues. Per germline, CDR1 EGSTGY and CDR2 YDSYTSSV. CDR3 bases: TGTGCCACCTGGGACACCCTGAATTATTATAAGAAACTCTTT. It codes for CATWDTLNYYKKLF.

This clone has at least ten counts. TCRdb's protein for this DNA is that of a much larger clone and differs from the translation at residue 8, likely a read error; the protein shown is the DNA translation. The V and J genes are TRGV9 and TRGJP2. J lost 3 bases, V lost 0 bases, and 7 bases had no gene match. The length of the CDR3 is 16 residues. Germline assignment: CDR1 GITISATS and CDR2 ISYDGTV (reference sequence). The CDR3 DNA is TGTGCCTTGTGGGAGGTGGTTGAGGGTAGTGATTGGATCAAGACGTTT. Protein product: CALWEVVEGSDWIKTF.

A word on this clone: TCRdb lists the protein of a much larger clone for this DNA, which differs at residue 12, so this is likely a read error; the protein given here is translated from the DNA itself. The chain carries TRGV9 and TRGJP. Matching the DNA to germline supplied the J gene, which TCRdb does not give. The CDR3 runs to 17 residues. Germline V CDR1 and CDR2: GITISATS, ISYDGTV (reference sequence). The CDR3 DNA reads as TGTGCCTTGTGGGAGGCACGTCAAGAGTTGGGCAGAAAAATCAAGGTATTT. Its protein is CALWEARQELGRKIKVF.